This T cell receptor (beta chain) was obtained from a study of T cell responses to AZD1222 COVID-19 vaccine. Findings and limits, study-wide: The donor group comprised mostly white British people and more females; the analysis possibly underestimated clonal diversity. Only 5 to 7 AZD1222 recipients tested seropositive at baseline. CD4 TCRs linked to vaccination spanned spike, dominating at 160-218 and 743-854.

Note on this clone: Its target is unknown.

Sequenced by immunoSEQ multiplex PCR; TCRdb stores in-frame clones only, minus some. The sample holds 140,000 to 150,000 clones, roughly 93% seen once. The CDR3 has 19 amino acids. Germline loops: CDR1 MGHRA, CDR2 YSYEKL. Deletions cut 0 bases from V and 6 bases from J, with 24 bases between. The rearrangement joins TRBV4-1 to TRBJ2-1; TRBD2 is a possible D gene (5 bases). This clonotype was obtained from an adult who had recovered from COVID-19. Source: peripheral blood, taken after recovery from COVID-19. The CDR3 region is CASSQEVNLASPPGNEQFF. The DNA of the CDR3 is TGCGCCAGCAGCCAAGAAGTCAATCTGGCTAGCCCTCCAGGCAATGAGCAGTTCTTC.